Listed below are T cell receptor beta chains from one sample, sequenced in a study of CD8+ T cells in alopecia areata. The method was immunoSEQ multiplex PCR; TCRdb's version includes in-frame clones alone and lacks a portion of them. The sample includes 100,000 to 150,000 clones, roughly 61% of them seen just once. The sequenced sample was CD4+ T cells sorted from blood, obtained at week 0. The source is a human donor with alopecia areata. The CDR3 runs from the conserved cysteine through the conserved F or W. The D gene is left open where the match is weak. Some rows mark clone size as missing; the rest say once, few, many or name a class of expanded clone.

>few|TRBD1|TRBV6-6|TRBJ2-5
TGTGCCAGCAGTTACGGGGACAGAATTTGGGAGACCCAGTACTTC
CASSYGDRIWETQYF
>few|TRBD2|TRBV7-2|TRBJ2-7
TGTGCCAGCAGCTTTTCACACGCTAGCGGGCGATACGAGCAGTACTTC
CASSFSHASGRYEQYF
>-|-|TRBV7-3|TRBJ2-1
TGTGCCAGCAGTTCCGGGGACTACAATGAGCAGTTCTTC
CASSSGDYNEQFF
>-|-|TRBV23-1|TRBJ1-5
TGCGCCAGCAGTCAATGGGGAGGGAGAGATCAGCCCCAGCATTTT
CASSQWGGRDQPQHF
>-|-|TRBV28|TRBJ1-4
TGTGCCAGCAGTCCCGACTCGGGGTATGAAAAACTGTTTTTT
CASSPDSGYEKLFF
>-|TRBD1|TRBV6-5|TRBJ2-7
TGTGCCAGCAGTTACGGACAGGACTTCGCCTACGAGCAGTACTTC
CASSYGQDFAYEQYF
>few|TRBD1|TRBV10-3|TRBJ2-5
TGTGCCATCCGTGGACAGGGGTGGGGTGAGACCCAGTACTTC
CAIRGQGWGETQYF
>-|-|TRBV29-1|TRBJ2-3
TGCAGCGTTGATTCTGCCAGGGCCCCCACAGATACGCAGTATTTT
CSVDSARAPTDTQYF
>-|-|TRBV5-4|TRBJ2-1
TGTGCCAGCACCTCCGGTTTAGATAGCCGATACAATGAGCAGTTCTTC
CASTSGLDSRYNEQFF
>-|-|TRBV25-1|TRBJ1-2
TGTGCCAGCAGTGAGAACTATGGCTACACCTTC
CASSENYGYTF
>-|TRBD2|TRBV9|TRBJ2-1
TGTGCCAGCAGCCCGCGACTAGCGACCTACAATGAGCAGTTCTTC
CASSPRLATYNEQFF
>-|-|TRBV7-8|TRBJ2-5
TGTGCCAGCAGCCGGGACCGAAGAGGAGAGACCCAGTACTTC
CASSRDRRGETQYF
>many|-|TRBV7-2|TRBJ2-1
TGTGCCAGCAGCTTAGGGGCAGATCGCTCCTACAATGAGCAGTTCTTC
CASSLGADRSYNEQFF
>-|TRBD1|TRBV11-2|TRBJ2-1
TGTGCCAGCAGCACCGGGACAGGGTTTGATGAGCAGTTCTTC
CASSTGTGFDEQFF